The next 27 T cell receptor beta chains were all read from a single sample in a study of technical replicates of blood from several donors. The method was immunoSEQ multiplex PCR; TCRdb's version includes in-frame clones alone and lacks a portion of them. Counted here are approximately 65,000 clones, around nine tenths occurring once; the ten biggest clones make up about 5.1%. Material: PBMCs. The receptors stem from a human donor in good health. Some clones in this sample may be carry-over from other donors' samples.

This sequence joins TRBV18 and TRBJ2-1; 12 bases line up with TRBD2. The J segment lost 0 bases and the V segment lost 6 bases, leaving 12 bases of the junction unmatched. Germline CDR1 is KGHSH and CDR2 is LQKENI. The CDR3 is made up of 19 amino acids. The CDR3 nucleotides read TGTGCCAGCTCCCTCGTCGGGACTAGCGGGCGGAGCTCCTACAATGAGCAGTTCTTC. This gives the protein CASSLVGTSGRSSYNEQFF.

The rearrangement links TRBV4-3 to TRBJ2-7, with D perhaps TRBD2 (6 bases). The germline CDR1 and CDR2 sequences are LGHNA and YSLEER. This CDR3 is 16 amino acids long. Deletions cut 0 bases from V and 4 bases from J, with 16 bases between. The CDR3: CASSQDRVQGGYEQYF. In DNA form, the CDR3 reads TGCGCCAGCAGCCAAGATCGTGTCCAGGGAGGTTACGAGCAGTACTTC.

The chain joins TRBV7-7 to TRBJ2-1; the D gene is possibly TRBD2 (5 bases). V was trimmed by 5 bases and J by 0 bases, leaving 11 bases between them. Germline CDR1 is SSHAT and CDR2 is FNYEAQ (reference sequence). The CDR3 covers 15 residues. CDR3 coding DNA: TGTGCCAGCAGCCCTTCGGGGAGCTCCTACAATGAGCAGTTCTTC. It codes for CASSPSGSSYNEQFF.

In nucleotides, the CDR3 is TGTGCCAGCAGCGTAGACCCTCTCTCGGGCAATGAGCAGTTCTTC. It yields the protein CASSVDPLSGNEQFF. The chain couples TRBV9 to TRBJ2-1; no reliable D call. The length of the CDR3 is 15 residues. V was pared by 0 bases and J by 6 bases, with 13 bases between. From germline, CDR1 is SGDLS and CDR2 YYNGEE.

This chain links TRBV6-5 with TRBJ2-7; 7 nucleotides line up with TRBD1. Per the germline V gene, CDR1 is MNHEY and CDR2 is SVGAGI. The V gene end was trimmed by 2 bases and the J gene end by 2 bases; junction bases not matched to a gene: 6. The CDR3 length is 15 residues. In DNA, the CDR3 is TGTGCCAGCAGTTACGGGCAGGGGGTCCCCTACGAGCAGTACTTC. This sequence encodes CASSYGQGVPYEQYF.

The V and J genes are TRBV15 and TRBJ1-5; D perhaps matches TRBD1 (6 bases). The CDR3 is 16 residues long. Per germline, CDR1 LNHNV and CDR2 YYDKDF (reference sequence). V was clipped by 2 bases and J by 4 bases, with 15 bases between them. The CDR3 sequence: CATSRKQGPLNQPQHF. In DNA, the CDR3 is TGTGCCACCAGCAGAAAGCAGGGGCCCTTGAATCAGCCCCAGCATTTT.

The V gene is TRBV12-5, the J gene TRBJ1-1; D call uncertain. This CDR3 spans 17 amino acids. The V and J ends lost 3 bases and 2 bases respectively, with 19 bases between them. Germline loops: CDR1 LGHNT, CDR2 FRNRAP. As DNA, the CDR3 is TGTGCTAGTGGTTTCGCCCCATCAGGATCCAGTAACACTGAAGCTTTCTTT. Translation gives CASGFAPSGSSNTEAFF.

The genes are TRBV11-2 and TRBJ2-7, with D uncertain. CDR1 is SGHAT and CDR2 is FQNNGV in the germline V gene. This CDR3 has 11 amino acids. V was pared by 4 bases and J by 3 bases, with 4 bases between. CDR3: CASSSIYEQYF. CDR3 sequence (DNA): TGTGCCAGCAGCTCAATCTACGAGCAGTACTTC. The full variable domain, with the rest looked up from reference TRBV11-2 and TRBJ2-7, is EAGVAQSPRYKIIEKRQSVAFWCNPISGHATLYWYQQILGQGPKLLIQFQNNGVVDDSQLPKDRFSAERLKGVDSTLKIQPAKLEDSAVYLCASSSIYEQYFGPGTRLTVT.

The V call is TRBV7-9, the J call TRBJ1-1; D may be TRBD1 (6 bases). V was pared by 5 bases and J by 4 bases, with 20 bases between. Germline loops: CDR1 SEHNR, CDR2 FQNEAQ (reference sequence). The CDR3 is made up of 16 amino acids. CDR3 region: CASSLRSGQGSTEAFF. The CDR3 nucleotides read TGTGCCAGCAGCCTGAGGTCAGGGCAGGGGAGCACTGAAGCTTTCTTT.

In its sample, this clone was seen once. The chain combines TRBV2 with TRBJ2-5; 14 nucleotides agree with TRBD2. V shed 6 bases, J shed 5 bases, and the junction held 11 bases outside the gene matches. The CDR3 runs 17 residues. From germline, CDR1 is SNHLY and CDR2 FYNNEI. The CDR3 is CASREGLAGVRGETQYF. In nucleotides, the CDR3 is TGTGCCAGCAGAGAGGGACTAGCGGGAGTCCGCGGGGAGACCCAGTACTTC.

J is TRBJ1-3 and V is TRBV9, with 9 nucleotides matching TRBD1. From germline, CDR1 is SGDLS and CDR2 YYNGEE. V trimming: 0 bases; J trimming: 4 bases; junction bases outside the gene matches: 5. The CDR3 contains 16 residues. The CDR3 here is CASSVAGQGAGNTIYF. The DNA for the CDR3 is TGTGCCAGCAGCGTAGCGGGACAGGGAGCCGGAAACACCATATATTTT. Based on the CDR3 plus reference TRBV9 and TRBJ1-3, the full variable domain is DSGVTQTPKHLITATGQRVTLRCSPRSGDLSVYWYQQSLDQGLQFLIQYYNGEERAKGNILERFSAQQFPDLHSELNLSSLELGDSALYFCASSVAGQGAGNTIYFGEGSWLTVV.

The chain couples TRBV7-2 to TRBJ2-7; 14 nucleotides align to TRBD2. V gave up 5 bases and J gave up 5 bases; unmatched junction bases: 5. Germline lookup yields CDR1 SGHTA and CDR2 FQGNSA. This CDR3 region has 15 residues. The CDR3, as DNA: TGTGCCAGCAGCCAAGGGACTAGCGGGAGTAACGAGCAGTACTTC. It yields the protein CASSQGTSGSNEQYF.

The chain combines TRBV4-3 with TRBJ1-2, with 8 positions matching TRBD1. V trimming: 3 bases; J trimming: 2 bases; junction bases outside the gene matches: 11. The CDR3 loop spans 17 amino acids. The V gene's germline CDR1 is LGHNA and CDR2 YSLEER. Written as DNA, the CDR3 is TGCGCCAGCAGCCAGCGCCATGCGGACAGGGTGAACTATGGCTACACCTTC. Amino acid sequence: CASSQRHADRVNYGYTF.

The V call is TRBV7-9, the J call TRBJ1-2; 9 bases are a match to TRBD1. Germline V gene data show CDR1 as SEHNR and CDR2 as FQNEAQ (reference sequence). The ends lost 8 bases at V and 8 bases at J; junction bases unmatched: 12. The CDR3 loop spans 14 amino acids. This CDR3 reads CASLSGTGIQGYTF. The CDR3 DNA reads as TGTGCCAGCCTATCCGGGACAGGGATTCAGGGCTACACCTTC. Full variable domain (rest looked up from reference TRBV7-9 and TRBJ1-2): DTGVSQNPRHKITKRGQNVTFRCDPISEHNRLYWYRQTLGQGPEFLTYFQNEAQLEKSRLLSDRFSAERPKGSFSTLEIQRTEQGDSAMYLCASLSGTGIQGYTFGSGTRLTVV.

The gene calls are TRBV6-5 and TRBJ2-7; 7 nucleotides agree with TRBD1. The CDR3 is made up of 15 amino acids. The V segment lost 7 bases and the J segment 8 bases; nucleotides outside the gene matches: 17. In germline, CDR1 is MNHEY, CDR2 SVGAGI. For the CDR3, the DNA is TGTGCCAGCAAAAAAAGGACAGGAAGTAAGGTCAAGCAGTACTTC. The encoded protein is CASKKRTGSKVKQYF.

For the CDR3, the DNA is TGTGCCAGCAGTGAAGCGCCGGGAAAGGGAAACACCATATATTTT. This sequence encodes CASSEAPGKGNTIYF. The chain recombines TRBV6-1 with TRBJ1-3; D not resolved. Germline CDR1 MNHNS, CDR2 SASEGT. This CDR3 comprises 15 residues. Trimming left V 0 bases short and J 4 bases short, with 10 bases between.

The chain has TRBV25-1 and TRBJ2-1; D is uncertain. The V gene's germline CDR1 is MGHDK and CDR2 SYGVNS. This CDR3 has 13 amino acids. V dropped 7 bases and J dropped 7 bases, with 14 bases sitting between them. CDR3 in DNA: TGTGCCAGCATCCCCCACGGTCAAAATGAGCAGTTCTTC. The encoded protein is CASIPHGQNEQFF.

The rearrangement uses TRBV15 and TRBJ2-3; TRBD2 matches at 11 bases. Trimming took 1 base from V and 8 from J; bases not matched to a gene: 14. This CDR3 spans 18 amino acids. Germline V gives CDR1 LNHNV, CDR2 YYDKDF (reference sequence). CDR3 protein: CATSRVAGGQIQVGTQYF. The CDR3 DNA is TGTGCCACCAGCAGAGTAGCGGGGGGGCAGATACAAGTGGGTACGCAGTATTTT. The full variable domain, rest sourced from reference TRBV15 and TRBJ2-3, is DAMVIQNPRYQVTQFGKPVTLSCSQTLNHNVMYWYQQKSSQAPKLLFHYYDKDFNNEADTPDNFQSRRPNTSFCFLDIRSPGLGDTAMYLCATSRVAGGQIQVGTQYFGPGTRLTVL.

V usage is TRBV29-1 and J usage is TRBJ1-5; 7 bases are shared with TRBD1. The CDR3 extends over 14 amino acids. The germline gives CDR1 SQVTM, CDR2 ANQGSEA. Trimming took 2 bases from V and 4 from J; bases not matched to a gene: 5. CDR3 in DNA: TGCAGCGTTGAAAGAGGGGGCGGTAATCAGCCCCAGCATTTT. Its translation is CSVERGGGNQPQHF.

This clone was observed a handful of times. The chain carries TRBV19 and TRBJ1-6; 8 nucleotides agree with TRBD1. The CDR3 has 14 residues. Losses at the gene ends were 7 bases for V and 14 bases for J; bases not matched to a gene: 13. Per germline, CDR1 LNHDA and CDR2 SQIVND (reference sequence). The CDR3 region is CASNSGQVRGALHF. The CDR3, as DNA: TGTGCCAGTAACTCGGGACAGGTACGCGGAGCCCTCCACTTT.

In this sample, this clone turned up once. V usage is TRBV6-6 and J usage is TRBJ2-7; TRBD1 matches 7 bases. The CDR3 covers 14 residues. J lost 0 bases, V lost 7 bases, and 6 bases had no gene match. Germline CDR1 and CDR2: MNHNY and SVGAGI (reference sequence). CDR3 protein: CASTRDSLSYEQYF. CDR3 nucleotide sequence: TGTGCCAGCACCCGGGACAGTCTCTCCTACGAGCAGTACTTC.

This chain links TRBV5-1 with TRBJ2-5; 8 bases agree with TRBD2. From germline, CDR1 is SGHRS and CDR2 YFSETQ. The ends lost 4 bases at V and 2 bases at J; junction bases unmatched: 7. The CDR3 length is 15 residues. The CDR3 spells CASSTDGTRQETQYF. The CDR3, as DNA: TGCGCCAGCAGCACCGACGGGACTAGACAAGAGACCCAGTACTTC.

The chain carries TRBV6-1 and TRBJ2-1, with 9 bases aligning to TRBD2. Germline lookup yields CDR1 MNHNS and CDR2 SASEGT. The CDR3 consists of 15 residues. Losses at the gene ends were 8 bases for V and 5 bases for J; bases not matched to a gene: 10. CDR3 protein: CASRPLASGNNEQFF. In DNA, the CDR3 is TGTGCCAGCCGTCCCCTGGCTAGCGGGAACAATGAGCAGTTCTTC.

CDR3 residues: CASSLNLKQGSSEAFF. For the CDR3, the DNA is TGTGCCAGCAGCTTAAATTTGAAACAGGGGAGTTCTGAAGCTTTCTTT. The chain joins TRBV5-6 to TRBJ1-1; 7 bases align to TRBD1. Unmatched junction bases numbered 13, after V lost 2 bases and J lost 6 bases. This CDR3 is built from 16 residues. CDR1 SGHDT and CDR2 YYEEEE come from the germline V gene.

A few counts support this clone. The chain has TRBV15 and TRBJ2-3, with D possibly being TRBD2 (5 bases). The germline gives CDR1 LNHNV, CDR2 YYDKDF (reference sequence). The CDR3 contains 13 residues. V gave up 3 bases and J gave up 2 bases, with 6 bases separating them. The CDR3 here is CATSRGDTDTQYF. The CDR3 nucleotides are TGTGCCACCAGCAGGGGAGACACAGATACGCAGTATTTT.

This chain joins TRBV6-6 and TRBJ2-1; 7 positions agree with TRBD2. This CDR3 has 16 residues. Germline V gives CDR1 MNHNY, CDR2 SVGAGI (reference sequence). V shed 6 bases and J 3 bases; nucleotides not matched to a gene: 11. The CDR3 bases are TGTGCCAGCAGGCCTCAGAGCGGGAATTACTACAATGAGCAGTTCTTC. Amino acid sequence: CASRPQSGNYYNEQFF.

The CDR3 DNA is TGTGCCAGCTCCGCCGGTGGCTATGGCTACACCTTC. This sequence encodes CASSAGGYGYTF. V usage is TRBV6-6 and J usage is TRBJ1-2; D is undetermined. V lost 8 bases and J 4 bases, leaving 11 bases between the germline ends. Germline CDR1 MNHNY, CDR2 SVGAGI (reference sequence). The length of the CDR3 is 12 residues.